These T cell receptor beta chains were read from a single sample in a study of blood T cells in healthy people across ages. Using its own MiXCR run on the 5' RACE reads, TCRdb lists one record per CDR3 protein. Here the sample spans under 800,000 distinct CDR3 sequences, 35% to 45% being singletons. The sample consisted of blood. The receptors derive from a woman aged 55-70 years in good health. Each CDR3 is given with its conserved first and last residue. D genes are given only for firm matches. The size field is filled for only some rows; it gives once, few, many or a size class.

-	many	TRBV4-2	TRBJ2-7	CASSQGIPGEQYF	TGTGCCAGCAGCCAAGGGATACCGGGGGAGCAGTACTTC
TRBD1	-	TRBV24-1	TRBJ1-2	CATSDPGGTGNYGYTF	TGTGCCACCAGTGATCCCGGGGGGACAGGGAACTATGGCTACACCTTC
-	few	TRBV27	TRBJ2-5	CASSLYRGRAETQYF	TGTGCCAGCAGTTTATATCGGGGGCGCGCGGAGACCCAGTACTTC
TRBD1	few	TRBV9	TRBJ2-6	CASSVSTGLGANVLTF	TGTGCCAGCAGCGTCTCGACAGGGTTAGGGGCCAACGTCCTGACTTTC
TRBD2	-	TRBV12-3/TRBV12-4	TRBJ2-1	CASSFSGGIPYNEQFF	TGTGCCAGCAGTTTTTCGGGGGGGATACCCTACAATGAGCAGTTCTTC
-	-	TRBV11-2	TRBJ2-7	CASSLEGVSILEQYF	TGTGCCAGCAGCTTAGAAGGTGTCTCCATCTTGGAGCAGTACTTC
-	-	TRBV4-3	TRBJ2-1	CASSQDIKETQFF	TGCGCCAGCAGCCAAGACATCAAAGAGACCCAGTTCTTC
-	many	TRBV29-1	TRBJ1-4	CSARTVPNEKLFF	TGCAGCGCCCGGACGGTTCCTAATGAAAAACTGTTTTTT
TRBD1	few	TRBV7-2	TRBJ2-5	CASSFQRQGETQYF	TGTGCCAGCAGCTTTCAAAGACAGGGGGAGACCCAGTACTTC
TRBD1	few	TRBV20-1	TRBJ2-7	CSAPITGAYEQYF	TGCAGTGCTCCTATTACAGGGGCCTACGAGCAGTACTTC
TRBD2	few	TRBV15	TRBJ2-3	CATSSSGKSTDTQYF	TGTGCCACCAGCAGTAGCGGGAAAAGCACAGATACGCAGTATTTT
-	-	TRBV7-2	TRBJ2-5	CASSLRWDLRETQYF	TGTGCCAGCAGCCTAAGGTGGGACCTCCGGGAGACCCAGTACTTC
-	few	TRBV5-6	TRBJ1-2	CASSRTNGYGYTF	TGTGCCAGCAGCCGAACGAACGGATATGGCTACACCTTC
-	many	TRBV20-1	TRBJ2-3	CSASLTGQGFSDTQYF	TGCAGTGCTAGTCTCACGGGACAAGGATTCTCAGATACGCAGTATTTT
TRBD1	-	TRBV7-9	TRBJ2-3	CASSSVGTDAQYF	TGTGCCAGCAGCTCGGTTGGGACAGATGCGCAGTATTTT
-	-	TRBV6-2/TRBV6-3	TRBJ2-3	CASSDEGGVTDTQYF	TGTGCCAGCAGTGACGAGGGCGGAGTCACAGATACGCAGTATTTT
-	many	TRBV12-3/TRBV12-4	TRBJ2-1	CASNGRFSYNEQFF	TGTGCCAGCAACGGCAGGTTCTCCTACAATGAGCAGTTCTTC
-	-	TRBV12-3/TRBV12-4	TRBJ1-2	CASSFPLKGLGGYTF	TGTGCCAGCAGTTTCCCCCTGAAGGGGCTTGGAGGCTACACCTTC